What follows are 26 T cell receptor beta chains derived from one specimen sequenced in a study of cytomegalovirus exposure and HLA in healthy donors (dated 2017 in TCRdb). The library relied on the immunoSEQ multiplex PCR assay. The multiplex PCR relied on a mix of 60 forward primers for TCR Vbeta segments and 13 reverse primers for TCR Jbeta segments. TCRdb mirrors the immuneACCESS table, restricted to in-frame sequences. Some clones are absent from its copies; in checked studies, under half trace to an unresolved V gene, and the reason for the others is unknown. This sample lists 60,000 to 70,000 clones; 77% were detected once. The biggest ten clones account for 5% of the sample. Sequenced: PBMCs. These receptor sequences come from a male donor in good health and CMV-seropositive.

In this sample, this clone turned up a few times. The chain combines TRBV5-4 with TRBJ2-1; perhaps TRBD1 as D (6 bases). V lost 4 bases, J lost 4 bases, and 15 bases lay in between. Germline values: CDR1 SGHNT, CDR2 YYREEE (reference sequence). The CDR3 runs 15 residues. CDR3 loop: CASSLDSQTYNEQFF. The DNA of the CDR3 is TGTGCCAGCAGCCTGGACAGCCAGACGTACAATGAGCAGTTCTTC.

The chain carries TRBV6-5 and TRBJ2-2, with D hard to call. Trimming removed 2 bases from V and 3 bases from J, with 13 bases in between. The CDR3 contains 16 residues. CDR1 is MNHEY, CDR2 SVGAGI, per germline. In DNA form, the CDR3 reads TGTGCCAGCAGTTACACCTCCCGCGGTTACACCGGGGAGCTGTTTTTT. Encoded protein: CASSYTSRGYTGELFF.

The J gene is TRBJ2-7, the V gene TRBV5-1, with TRBD1 identical over 10 bases. This CDR3 contains 14 residues. The ends lost 4 bases at V and 2 bases at J; junction bases unmatched: 3. Germline V CDR1 and CDR2: SGHRS, YFSETQ. CDR3 sequence: CASSDGQGAYEQYF. DNA for the CDR3: TGCGCCAGCAGCGACGGACAGGGGGCCTACGAGCAGTACTTC.

The chain links TRBV11-2 to TRBJ1-4, with D possibly matching TRBD1 (6 bases). Per germline, CDR1 SGHAT and CDR2 FQNNGV. The V gene lost 1 base and the J gene lost 14 bases, with 17 bases spanning the gap. The CDR3 consists of 14 residues. In DNA form, the CDR3 reads TGTGCCAGCAGCTTAGGAAACAGGGCTTCTACTCTGTTTTTT. Translating it yields CASSLGNRASTLFF.

This clone was seen more than once but under ten times. This rearrangement joins TRBV27 to TRBJ2-3; 11 bases are a match to TRBD2. V dropped 6 bases and J dropped 6; count of bases not matched to a gene: 8. The germline gives CDR1 MNHEY, CDR2 SMNVEV (reference sequence). The CDR3 contains 15 residues. The CDR3 DNA follows: TGTGCCAGCAGCTATCTAGCGGGGGGACTGGATACGCAGTATTTT. Translating gives CASSYLAGGLDTQYF.

The chain carries TRBV5-1 and TRBJ2-1, with 12 bases matching TRBD2. Losses at the gene ends were 3 bases for V and 6 bases for J; bases not matched to a gene: 7. The CDR3 is made up of 16 amino acids. The germline V gene has CDR1 SGHRS and CDR2 YFSETQ. CDR3 residues: CASSSSLAGGPNEQFF. CDR3 bases: TGCGCCAGCAGCTCAAGTCTAGCGGGGGGGCCCAATGAGCAGTTCTTC.

The chain is built from TRBV7-6 and TRBJ1-5; TRBD1 might be the D (5 bases). The V gene's germline CDR1 is SGHVS and CDR2 FNYEAQ. Trimming removed 1 base at V and 4 bases at J, with 17 bases between. This CDR3 region has 17 residues. DNA of the CDR3: TGTGCCAGCAGCTTAGATATCGGCCAGGGTCGGAATCAGCCCCAGCATTTT. Translating gives CASSLDIGQGRNQPQHF. The full variable domain, in which reference TRBV7-6 and TRBJ1-5 provide the parts outside the CDR3, is GAGVSQSPRYKVTKRGQDVALRCDPISGHVSLYWYRQALGQGPEFLTYFNYEAQQDKSGLPNDRFSAERPEGSISTLTIQRTEQRDSAMYRCASSLDIGQGRNQPQHFGDGTRLSIL.

V usage is TRBV9 and J usage is TRBJ2-3; 12 nucleotides line up with TRBD2. The CDR3 is 16 amino acids. With V trimmed by 4 bases and J by 3 bases, 6 bases remained unmatched. Germline values: CDR1 SGDLS, CDR2 YYNGEE. CDR3 nucleotides: TGTGCCAGCAGCTCCCTAGCGGGGGGGTGGACAGATACGCAGTATTTT. Amino acids: CASSSLAGGWTDTQYF.

This chain uses TRBV18 with TRBJ2-5; 7 bases fit TRBD1. Losses at the gene ends were 3 bases for V and 3 bases for J; bases not matched to a gene: 4. This CDR3 has 14 residues. Germline loops: CDR1 KGHSH, CDR2 LQKENI. CDR3 region: CASSPPGTEETQYF. The CDR3 nucleotides are TGTGCCAGCTCACCCCCCGGGACAGAAGAGACCCAGTACTTC.

This chain connects TRBV4-3 to TRBJ1-5; no reliable D call. The CDR3 length is 15 residues. The V gene's germline CDR1 is LGHNA and CDR2 YSLEER. Trimming shortened V by 0 bases and J by 2 bases, and 8 bases separated the two germline ends. The CDR3 here is CASSQDSGGNQPQHF. CDR3 DNA sequence: TGCGCCAGCAGCCAAGATTCCGGGGGCAATCAGCCCCAGCATTTT.

The gene calls are TRBV6-5 and TRBJ2-3; 8 positions agree with TRBD2. Germline CDR1 MNHEY, CDR2 SVGAGI. Losses at the gene ends were 7 bases for V and 2 bases for J; bases not matched to a gene: 5. The CDR3 sequence is 14 residues long. CDR3 amino acids: CASNAGGATDTQYF. CDR3 nucleotides: TGTGCCAGCAATGCCGGGGGGGCCACAGATACGCAGTATTTT.

This clone was seen just once. The chain couples TRBV15 to TRBJ1-4; possible D gene TRBD1, 6 bases. Per the germline V gene, CDR1 is LNHNV and CDR2 is YYDKDF (reference sequence). V was cut by 0 bases and J by 8 bases, with 13 bases left in between. The CDR3 contains 15 residues. In nucleotides, the CDR3 is TGTGCCACCAGCAGAGACGACAGGATTGAGGAAAAACTGTTTTTT. Translation: CATSRDDRIEEKLFF.

This chain connects TRBV7-6 to TRBJ2-5; 8 bases are a match to TRBD2. Germline CDR1 is SGHVS and CDR2 is FNYEAQ. V was pared by 4 bases and J by 6 bases, with 13 bases of the junction left unmatched. CDR3 length: 16 residues. Here the CDR3 reads CASSSTLAAPGKTQYF. DNA of the CDR3: TGTGCCAGCAGCTCGACACTAGCGGCCCCAGGGAAGACCCAGTACTTC.

This sequence joins TRBV6-5 and TRBJ1-3; D not resolved. Looked up from germline, CDR1 is MNHEY and CDR2 is SVGAGI. V lost 6 bases and J lost 1, with 4 bases in between. CDR3 length: 12 residues. This chain's CDR3 is CASSLSGNTIYF. As DNA, the CDR3 is TGTGCCAGCAGCCTTTCTGGAAACACCATATATTTT.

The chain couples TRBV30 to TRBJ2-5, with TRBD2 matching 9 bases. CDR3 length: 14 residues. The V gene's germline CDR1 is GTSNPN and CDR2 SVGIG (reference sequence). The J segment lost 2 bases and the V segment lost 3 bases, leaving 4 bases of the junction unmatched. CDR3 in DNA: TGTGCCTGGAGCGTAGCGGGGGAACAAGAGACCCAGTACTTC. Its translation: CAWSVAGEQETQYF.

This chain connects TRBV12-5 to TRBJ1-5; TRBD1 aligns across 10 bases. CDR3 size: 17 residues. Germline V gene sequence: CDR1 LGHNT, CDR2 FRNRAP. The junction had 10 bases not matched to a gene; V was cut back by 3 bases and J by 5 bases. CDR3 DNA sequence: TGTGCTAGTGGTTTCGGACAGGGGGGGGTCACGGATCAGCCCCAGCATTTT. Protein product: CASGFGQGGVTDQPQHF.

The chain carries TRBV15 and TRBJ1-1; 8 nucleotides line up with TRBD1. The CDR3 runs 15 residues. Per the germline V gene, CDR1 is LNHNV and CDR2 is YYDKDF (reference sequence). V was pared by 5 bases and J by 1 base, with 6 bases of the junction left unmatched. The CDR3 DNA is TGTGCCACCAGCCGTAGACAGGGGCCGAACACTGAAGCTTTCTTT. Protein product: CATSRRQGPNTEAFF.

This clone was seen once. The rearrangement joins TRBV6-5 to TRBJ1-2; possible D gene TRBD1, 6 bases. Between the trimmed V and J ends, which lost 4 bases and 8 bases, there was a span of 23 bases. The CDR3 length is 16 residues. Germline assignment: CDR1 MNHEY and CDR2 SVGAGI. This chain's CDR3 is CASSSNPRLGARGYTF. Written as DNA, the CDR3 is TGTGCCAGCAGTTCTAACCCCCGGCTGGGGGCGCGGGGCTACACCTTC.

The chain recombines TRBV4-1 with TRBJ2-7; tentatively, D is TRBD1 (5 bases). V was cut by 4 bases and J by 5 bases, with 12 bases left in between. Per germline, CDR1 MGHRA and CDR2 YSYEKL. This CDR3 spans 13 amino acids. The CDR3 loop is CASSPGQPHEQYF. The CDR3 region has the DNA TGCGCCAGCAGCCCCGGACAACCCCACGAGCAGTACTTC.

Here the CDR3 reads CASSPEGYRPGSGYTF. The CDR3 DNA reads TGTGCCAGCAGCCCGGAGGGGTATCGTCCAGGATCAGGCTACACCTTC. J is TRBJ1-2 and V is TRBV14; the D gene is possibly TRBD1 (5 bases). V was cut by 4 bases and J by 8 bases, with 23 bases left in between. The CDR3 sequence is 16 residues long. Germline CDR1 reads SGHDN; CDR2 reads FVKESK.

This clone was counted a single time. This chain joins TRBV18 and TRBJ1-2, with D possibly being TRBD1 (6 bases). CDR1 is KGHSH, CDR2 LQKENI, per germline. With 2 bases removed from V and 6 bases from J, the gap between germline ends came to 10 bases. This CDR3 contains 13 residues. DNA for the CDR3: TGTGCCAGCTCACCAGGGGGCAATGATGGCTACACCTTC. Its translation: CASSPGGNDGYTF.

The chain carries TRBV11-2 and TRBJ1-1; D might be TRBD1 (6 bases). V lost 3 bases, J lost 1 base, and 9 bases lay in between. The CDR3 has 14 residues. CDR1 and CDR2 from the germline V gene are SGHAT and FQNNGV. Written as DNA, the CDR3 is TGTGCCAGCAGCTTGGCGACAGGGAACACTGAAGCTTTCTTT. It encodes CASSLATGNTEAFF.

In regard to this clone: One junction end does not reproduce the germline sequence, and a read error may be involved. The identical CDR3 is also encoded by other nucleotide sequences in the sample. V usage is TRBV11-2 and J usage is TRBJ2-7, with 12 bases fitting TRBD1. This CDR3 comprises 17 residues. Germline V gene sequence: CDR1 SGHAT, CDR2 FQNNGV. The CDR3 DNA reads as TGTGCCAGCAGTTCCGGGACAGGGGGCGCTTTTCCCTATGAGCAGTACTTC. Translated, it gives CASSSGTGGAFPYEQYF. Filled out from reference TRBV11-2 and TRBJ2-7, the complete variable domain reads EAGVAQSPRYKIIEKRQSVAFWCNPISGHATLYWYQQILGQGPKLLIQFQNNGVVDDSQLPKDRFSAERLKGVDSTLKIQPAKLEDSAVYLCASSSGTGGAFPYEQYFGPGTRLTVT.

This chain uses TRBV2 with TRBJ1-2; a weak D match, TRBD1 (6 bases). This CDR3 has 13 residues. Trimming removed 4 bases at V and 5 bases at J, with 11 bases between. CDR1 and CDR2 (germline): SNHLY, FYNNEI. CDR3 loop: CASSALGQYGYTF. CDR3 in DNA: TGTGCCAGCAGTGCCCTCGGACAGTATGGCTACACCTTC. The full variable domain, completed using reference TRBV2 and TRBJ1-2, is EPEVTQTPSHQVTQMGQEVILRCVPISNHLYFYWYRQILGQKVEFLVSFYNNEISEKSEIFDDQFSVERPDGSNFTLKIRSTKLEDSAMYFCASSALGQYGYTFGSGTRLTVV.

The chain combines TRBV11-2 with TRBJ2-3; 8 positions agree with TRBD1. Germline loops: CDR1 SGHAT, CDR2 FQNNGV. With 4 bases clipped from V and 0 bases from J, the junction kept 6 bases outside the gene matches. CDR3 length equals 16 residues. CDR3 nucleotides: TGTGCCAGCAGCTCTAGTCGGACAGGGAGCACAGATACGCAGTATTTT. This encodes CASSSSRTGSTDTQYF.

The V call is TRBV7-8, the J call TRBJ2-7; unclear D gene. The CDR3 is made up of 16 amino acids. V lost 2 bases, J lost 1 base, and 15 bases lay in between. Per germline, CDR1 SGHVS and CDR2 FQNEAQ. CDR3 nucleotides: TGTGCCAGCAGCTTATACCCCCGGAGTCAATCCTACGAGCAGTACTTC. Translating gives CASSLYPRSQSYEQYF.